This TCR beta chain was retrieved from a study of blood T cells in healthy people across ages. Together with a sample-barcoded 5' primer, a J-beta primer mix was included in a second PCR lasting roughly 6 to 12 cycles. TCRdb reprocessed the 5' RACE reads via MiXCR and lists one record per CDR3 protein. Here the sample spans around 780,000 distinct CDR3 sequences, about a quarter being singletons. This clonotype was counted between two and nine times. The sample was also reused in another study, on T cells of mothers and their children.

This receptor was obtained from a boy aged 5 to 17 in good health. Material for sequencing was blood.

The CDR3 protein is CSARHPFDGETQYF. Here the CDR3 DNA reads TGCAGTGCTAGACATCCCTTCGATGGCGAGACCCAGTACTTC. V usage is TRBV20-1 and J usage is TRBJ2-5; D is unclear. Deletions cut 2 bases from V and 5 bases from J, with 15 bases between. Germline-derived CDR1 and CDR2 are DFQATT and SNEGSKA (reference sequence). This CDR3 spans 14 amino acids.